This T cell receptor (beta chain) was sequenced in a study of Graves' ophthalmopathy and Graves' hyperthyroidism. Study results and limitations: Blood also carried most expanded thyroid clonotypes exceeding 0.001 frequency.

Concerning this clonotype: Its antigen is unidentified.

From RNA, the CDR3 regions of TCR beta chains were amplified and sequenced. RT-PCR with HTBI primers came first, then second-round multiplex PCR. TCRdb independently ran MiXCR on the multiplex PCR reads; one entry per CDR3 protein. The data hold about 50,000 distinct CDR3 sequences, with approximately 50% observed a single time. The CDR3 runs 13 residues. V shed 3 bases and J 4 bases; nucleotides not matched to a gene: 5. Per germline, CDR1 SQVTM and CDR2 ANQGSEA. This sequence originates from an adult woman with Graves' ophthalmopathy. The rearrangement uses TRBV29-1 and TRBJ1-2; 7 nucleotides align to TRBD1. Sequenced input: peripheral blood. The CDR3 protein is CSVDQGDGYGYTF. DNA of the CDR3: TGCAGCGTTGATCAGGGGGATGGCTATGGCTACACCTTC.